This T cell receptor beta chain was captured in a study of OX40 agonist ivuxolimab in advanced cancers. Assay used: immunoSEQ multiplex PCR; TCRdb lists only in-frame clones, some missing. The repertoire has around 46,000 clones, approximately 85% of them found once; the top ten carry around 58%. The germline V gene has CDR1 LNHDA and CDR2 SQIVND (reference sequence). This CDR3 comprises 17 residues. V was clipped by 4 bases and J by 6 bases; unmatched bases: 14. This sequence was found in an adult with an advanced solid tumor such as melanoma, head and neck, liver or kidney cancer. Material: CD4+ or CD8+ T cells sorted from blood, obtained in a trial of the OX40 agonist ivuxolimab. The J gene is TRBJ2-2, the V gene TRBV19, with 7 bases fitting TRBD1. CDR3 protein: CASSSKQGKAFAGELFF. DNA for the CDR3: TGTGCCAGTAGTAGTAAACAGGGGAAGGCGTTTGCCGGGGAGCTGTTTTTT.